This T cell receptor (beta chain) appears in the sequencing data of a study of identical twins. Findings and caveats of the study: High-abundance cord blood beta clonotypes had fewer insertions; memory repertoires showed none. An excess of low generation probability was shown by twin-shared out-of-frame alpha sequences. Twins' surplus sharing was weaker for beta out-of-frame sequences.

Healthy Caucasians alone served as donors. Trimming stripped 1 base from V and 4 bases from J, with 12 bases between. The CDR3 is made up of 15 amino acids. Germline lookup yields CDR1 SGHRS and CDR2 YFSETQ. TCRdb independently ran MiXCR on the 5' RACE reads; one entry per CDR3 protein. The sample consists of more than 650,000 distinct CDR3 sequences, around 6.1% of them appearing once. At least ten counts were recorded for this clonotype. Antigen specificity is unknown. Sequencing was performed on naive T cells sorted from blood. The clonotype was recovered from a man between 18 and 29 years old in good health. V gene TRBV5-1 combines with J gene TRBJ1-3; the D is unclear. The CDR3 protein is CASSLMWASGNTIYF. CDR3 nucleotides: TGCGCCAGCAGCTTGATGTGGGCCAGCGGAAACACCATATATTTT. The whole variable domain, filled in from reference TRBV5-1 and TRBJ1-3, reads KAGVTQTPRYLIKTRGQQVTLSCSPISGHRSVSWYQQTPGQGLQFLFEYFSETQRNKGNFPGRFSGRQFSNSRSEMNVSTLELGDSALYLCASSLMWASGNTIYFGEGSWLTVV.